Sequencing of this T cell receptor (beta chain) was carried out in a study of response to subunit inactivated influenza vaccine. Between the trimmed V and J ends, which lost 1 base and 4 bases, there was a span of 5 bases. The CDR3 runs to 13 residues. The germline V gene encodes CDR1 MNHNS and CDR2 SASEGT. Study-level findings and limits: Authors suggested each seasonal influenza vaccination recruits few new T cells.

This clonotype has at least ten counts. Its matching antigen is unknown. TCRdb itself ran the RT-PCR reads through MiXCR, one entry per CDR3 protein. This table has approximately 290,000 distinct CDR3 sequences, roughly 22% appearing once. The source was PBMCs from blood, collected roughly 20 months after vaccination. V is TRBV6-1 and J is TRBJ1-5; D gene unclear. This TCR came from a man between 50 and 69 years old who received an inactivated influenza vaccine. CDR3 nucleotides: TGTGCCAGCAGTGAAGTGGAAAATCAGCCCCAGCATTTT. Translating gives CASSEVENQPQHF.